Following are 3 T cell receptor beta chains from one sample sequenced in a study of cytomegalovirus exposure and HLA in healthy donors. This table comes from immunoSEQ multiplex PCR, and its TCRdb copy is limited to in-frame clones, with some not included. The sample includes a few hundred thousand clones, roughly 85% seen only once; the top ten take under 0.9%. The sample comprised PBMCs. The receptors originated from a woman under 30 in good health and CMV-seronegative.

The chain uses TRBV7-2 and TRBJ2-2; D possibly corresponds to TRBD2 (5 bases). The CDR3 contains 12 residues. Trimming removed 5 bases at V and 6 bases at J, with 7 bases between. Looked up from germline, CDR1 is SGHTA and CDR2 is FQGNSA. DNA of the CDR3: TGTGCCAGCAGCCCGCGGGCCGGGGAGCTGTTTTTT. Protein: CASSPRAGELFF.

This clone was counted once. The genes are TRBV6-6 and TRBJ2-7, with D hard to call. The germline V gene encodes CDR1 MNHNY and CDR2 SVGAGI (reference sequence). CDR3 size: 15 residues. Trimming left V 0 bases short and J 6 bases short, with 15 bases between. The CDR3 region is CASSYSTLGAFEQYF. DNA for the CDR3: TGTGCCAGCAGTTACTCGACTCTAGGAGCGTTCGAGCAGTACTTC.

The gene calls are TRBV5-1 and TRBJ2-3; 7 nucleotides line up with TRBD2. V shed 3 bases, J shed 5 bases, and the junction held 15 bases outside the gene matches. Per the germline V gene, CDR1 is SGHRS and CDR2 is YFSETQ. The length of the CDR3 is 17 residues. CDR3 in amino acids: CASSWTSRGSAGDTQYF. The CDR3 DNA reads TGCGCCAGCAGCTGGACCTCGCGGGGGAGTGCGGGAGATACGCAGTATTTT.